Sequencing of this TCR beta chain was carried out in a study of control samples from healthy donors and cancer patients. In germline, CDR1 is SGHTS, CDR2 YDEGEE. The CDR3 has 14 amino acids. V dropped 5 bases and J dropped 4 bases, with 15 bases sitting between them. The table came from immunoSEQ multiplex PCR; TCRdb's copy has only in-frame clones and leaves some out. The sample records about 100,000 clones, roughly 90% being singletons. The TCR comes from a man aged 30 to 39 in good health. Sequenced material: blood. The chain recombines TRBV5-8 with TRBJ1-1; D perhaps matches TRBD1 (5 bases). The CDR3 DNA reads TGTGCCAGCAGAAGAGGGGTTTCGAGCACTGAAGCTTTCTTT. This sequence encodes CASRRGVSSTEAFF. The full variable domain, in which reference TRBV5-8 and TRBJ1-1 provide the parts outside the CDR3, is EAGVTQSPTHLIKTRGQQATLRCSPISGHTSVYWYQQALGLGLQFLLWYDEGEERNRGNFPPRFSGRQFPNYSSELNVNALELEDSALYLCASRRGVSSTEAFFGQGTRLTVV.